This record covers a single TCR beta chain. The antigen is undetermined. TCRdb's copy holds only in-frame clones and misses some; the assay was immunoSEQ multiplex PCR. Of some 150,000 clones listed, around 90% are singletons. This sample was included in a study of T cell responses to AZD1222 COVID-19 vaccine. This CDR3 spans 12 amino acids. Trimming left V 0 bases short and J 7 bases short, with 5 bases between. Per germline, CDR1 SGHNT and CDR2 YYREEE (reference sequence). Points from the study as a whole: Researchers report vaccine-associated CD4 TCRs spanning spike, with dominance at 160-218 and 743-854. Among spike-specific TCRs, nearly half reportedly target unmutated variant regions. Samples come after the peak T cell response, not at day 14.

V is TRBV5-4 and J is TRBJ2-1; no definite D call. The sequenced sample was peripheral blood, obtained on day 0 of AZD1222 vaccination. The sequence was obtained from an adult in good health. Here the CDR3 reads CASSLVDNEQFF. DNA for the CDR3: TGTGCCAGCAGCTTGGTAGATAATGAGCAGTTCTTC.